A single sample is the source of the 14 T cell receptor beta chains below, sequenced in a study of blood T cell repertoires in COVID-19. Sequencing was performed with immunoSEQ multiplex PCR; in TCRdb, only in-frame clones are kept and a portion is missing. The sample lists about 88,000 clones, more than 70% seen once, with 25% in the top ten. The sample was peripheral blood. All receptors derive from a human donor in a cohort sampled during active COVID-19.

V and J are TRBV29-1 and TRBJ2-7, with TRBD1 identical over 9 bases. V lost 4 bases to trimming and J lost 2 bases; unmatched junction nucleotides: 3. This CDR3 is built from 13 residues. Germline V gene data show CDR1 as SQVTM and CDR2 as ANQGSEA. This chain's CDR3 is CSVVGQGAYEQYF. The CDR3 coding sequence is TGCAGCGTTGTGGGACAGGGTGCCTACGAGCAGTACTTC.

The rearrangement joins TRBV5-4 to TRBJ2-1; D call uncertain. The CDR3 extends over 14 amino acids. V was cut by 0 bases and J by 2 bases, with 6 bases left in between. Germline CDR1 SGHNT, CDR2 YYREEE (reference sequence). The DNA of the CDR3 is TGTGCCAGCAGCTTGGTGGCGGCCTACAATGAGCAGTTCTTC. This translates into CASSLVAAYNEQFF.

The CDR3 spells CASSETSEAGELFF. The DNA for the CDR3 is TGTGCCAGCAGCGAGACTAGCGAGGCCGGGGAGCTGTTTTTT. The genes are TRBV9 and TRBJ2-2; 8 bases are a match to TRBD2. J gave up 6 bases and V 3 bases, and 4 bases lay outside the gene matches. This CDR3 region has 14 residues. Germline V lookup: CDR1 SGDLS, CDR2 YYNGEE.

This rearrangement joins TRBV28 to TRBJ1-1; a possible D gene is TRBD1 (5 bases). Germline V gene lookup returns CDR1 MDHEN and CDR2 SYDVKM. This CDR3 is 14 amino acids long. The V end lost 5 bases, the J end lost 2 bases, and 12 bases lay between the germline ends. The DNA of the CDR3 is TGTGCCAGCAGTCTAGACAGTACAAACACTGAAGCTTTCTTT. It yields the protein CASSLDSTNTEAFF.

This clone appeared once. In DNA, the CDR3 is TGTGCCAGCAAGGAGAGCTCCTATAATTCACCCCTCCACTTT. Its translation is CASKESSYNSPLHF. The chain employs TRBV6-5 and TRBJ1-6; the D is unclear. This CDR3 has 14 amino acids. The germline V gene encodes CDR1 MNHEY and CDR2 SVGAGI. V shed 7 bases and J shed 0 bases, with 7 bases lying between them.

The chain couples TRBV5-1 to TRBJ2-1; D not certain. Per the germline V gene, CDR1 is SGHRS and CDR2 is YFSETQ. The V and J ends lost 4 bases and 9 bases respectively, with 14 bases between them. The CDR3 totals 13 residues. CDR3 sequence reads: CASSPPAALEQFF. The CDR3 nucleotides read TGCGCCAGCAGCCCCCCTGCGGCCCTTGAGCAGTTCTTC.

The rearrangement links TRBV5-4 to TRBJ2-5, with D possibly matching TRBD2 (7 bases). Per germline, CDR1 SGHNT and CDR2 YYREEE (reference sequence). Between the trimmed V and J ends, which lost 5 bases and 2 bases, there was a span of 19 bases. CDR3 length equals 16 residues. This CDR3 is CASRLGGARGQETQYF. For the CDR3, the DNA is TGTGCCAGCAGACTGGGGGGGGCAAGGGGACAAGAGACCCAGTACTTC.

The chain has TRBV7-9 and TRBJ2-7, with D tentatively TRBD1 (6 bases). Trimming cost V 8 bases and J 0 bases, with 17 bases left between them. The CDR3 is 15 residues long. Per the germline V gene, CDR1 is SEHNR and CDR2 is FQNEAQ (reference sequence). The CDR3 nucleotides are TGTGCCAGCCAACACAATGGGGACACCTCCTACGAGCAGTACTTC. Amino acid sequence: CASQHNGDTSYEQYF.

The chain recombines TRBV7-2 with TRBJ2-5, with a possible D match to TRBD1 (6 bases). The CDR3 runs to 15 residues. Germline CDR1 SGHTA, CDR2 FQGNSA. Between the trimmed V and J ends, which lost 4 bases and 5 bases, there was a span of 17 bases. CDR3 sequence reads: CASSYRIQGRETQYF. The CDR3 coding sequence is TGTGCCAGCAGCTACCGAATACAGGGTCGGGAGACCCAGTACTTC.

The rearrangement links TRBV10-3 to TRBJ1-4; 7 nucleotides align to TRBD1. CDR1 and CDR2 from the germline V gene are ENHRY and SYGVKD. J gave up 4 bases and V 8 bases, and 4 bases lay outside the gene matches. The CDR3 loop spans 13 amino acids. The CDR3 region is CAIQGGFNEKLFF. The CDR3 nucleotides read TGTGCCATCCAAGGGGGCTTTAATGAAAAACTGTTTTTT.

V gene TRBV6-6 combines with J gene TRBJ2-1; 14 bases fit TRBD2. V was clipped by 7 bases and J by 8 bases; unmatched bases: 10. The CDR3 contains 16 residues. Per germline, CDR1 MNHNY and CDR2 SVGAGI (reference sequence). DNA of the CDR3: TGTGCCAGCACTCCACGGACTAGCGGGGGGACGGATGAGCAGTTCTTC. This sequence encodes CASTPRTSGGTDEQFF.

The chain couples TRBV6-5 to TRBJ1-5; D unresolved. V gave up 4 bases and J gave up 2 bases, with 9 bases separating them. This CDR3 contains 14 residues. CDR1 is MNHEY, CDR2 SVGAGI, per germline. CDR3 sequence reads: CASSLTTGNQPQHF. The CDR3 DNA follows: TGTGCCAGCAGTTTGACAACTGGCAATCAGCCCCAGCATTTT.

The J gene is TRBJ1-2, the V gene TRBV2; no reliable D call. CDR1 is SNHLY and CDR2 is FYNNEI in the germline V gene. V shed 5 bases and J shed 4 bases, with 11 bases lying between them. The CDR3 spans 13 residues. CDR3 in amino acids: CASSSSGGYGYTF. The DNA of the CDR3 is TGTGCCAGCAGTAGCAGCGGCGGCTATGGCTACACCTTC.

The chain carries TRBV6-5 and TRBJ2-7, with TRBD1 as a possible D gene (5 bases). The CDR3 contains 13 residues. V lost 4 bases and J 5 bases, leaving 12 bases between the germline ends. CDR1 is MNHEY, CDR2 SVGAGI, per germline. CDR3 in amino acids: CASSSPQTDEQYF. The CDR3 DNA reads TGTGCCAGCAGTTCCCCCCAGACAGACGAGCAGTACTTC.